The 10 T cell receptor beta chains below all came from one sample that was sequenced in a study of blood T cell repertoires in COVID-19. Assay: immunoSEQ multiplex PCR; the TCRdb copy retains only in-frame clones and omits some. The table lists 30,000 to 40,000 clones, about 85% of them singletons. The sample comprised peripheral blood. The receptors were gathered from a man aged 45-60 years with active COVID-19.

The V gene is TRBV10-3, the J gene TRBJ2-2, with TRBD2 identical over 14 bases. The CDR3 has 17 amino acids. Per germline, CDR1 ENHRY and CDR2 SYGVKD. V trimming: 4 bases; J trimming: 1 base; junction bases outside the gene matches: 2. CDR3 loop: CAISVTSGGVNTGELFF. The CDR3 DNA sequence: TGTGCCATCAGTGTGACTAGCGGGGGGGTGAACACCGGGGAGCTGTTTTTT.

The rearrangement uses TRBV6-5 and TRBJ1-5; possibly TRBD1 for D (5 bases). Deletions cut 0 bases from V and 7 bases from J, with 13 bases between. The CDR3 consists of 15 residues. The germline CDR1 and CDR2 sequences are MNHEY and SVGAGI. The CDR3 loop reads CASSYSIGAGQPQHF. Written as DNA, the CDR3 is TGTGCCAGCAGTTACTCGATAGGGGCCGGGCAGCCCCAGCATTTT.

The CDR3 DNA reads TGTGCCAGCAGCCCAGGGTTATCTAACTATGGCTACACCTTC. This sequence encodes CASSPGLSNYGYTF. The chain uses TRBV28 and TRBJ1-2, with a weak D call TRBD1 (5 bases). The CDR3 is 14 amino acids. Germline V gives CDR1 MDHEN, CDR2 SYDVKM. Trimming removed 6 bases at V and 0 bases at J, with 11 bases between.

This clone showed up just once. The chain joins TRBV20-1 to TRBJ2-7, with D unresolved. Germline loops: CDR1 DFQATT, CDR2 SNEGSKA (reference sequence). The CDR3 is 10 residues long. Trimming stripped 3 bases from V and 7 bases from J, with 7 bases between. The CDR3 reads CSASTVEQYF. In DNA form, the CDR3 reads TGCAGTGCTAGTACAGTAGAGCAGTACTTC.

The rearrangement uses TRBV4-3 and TRBJ2-5, with 8 bases that match TRBD2. Trimming took 0 bases from V and 8 from J; bases not matched to a gene: 8. CDR3 length equals 15 residues. Germline CDR1 LGHNA, CDR2 YSLEER. The CDR3 bases are TGCGCCAGCAGCCAAGAACGGCTCGGGGGGGCAACCCAGTACTTC. Protein sequence: CASSQERLGGATQYF.

Regarding this clone: This CDR3 is also generated by other DNA sequences in the sample. The chain joins TRBV5-1 to TRBJ1-1; possibly TRBD1 for D (6 bases). V lost 5 bases and J 8 bases, leaving 16 bases between the germline ends. Germline lookup yields CDR1 SGHRS and CDR2 YFSETQ. The CDR3 totals 13 residues. For the CDR3, the DNA is TGCGCCAGCAGACGACAGGAGAACCCAGAAGCTTTCTTT. This codes for CASRRQENPEAFF.

CDR3 nucleotide sequence: TGTGCCAGCAGTGATGGCTGGCAGTACTTC. It translates to CASSDGWQYF. The chain links TRBV2 to TRBJ2-5; no firm D call. Trimming left V 3 bases short and J 11 bases short, with 7 bases between. Germline loops: CDR1 SNHLY, CDR2 FYNNEI. This CDR3 has 10 residues.

The rearrangement joins TRBV7-9 to TRBJ2-2; 8 positions agree with TRBD2. V lost 7 bases and J lost 6; bases outside the gene matches: 7. The CDR3 length is 14 residues. Germline-derived CDR1 and CDR2 are SEHNR and FQNEAQ (reference sequence). Written as DNA, the CDR3 is TGTGCCAGCACTGGGGCGGGGGGCCCCGGGGAGCTGTTTTTT. Its translation is CASTGAGGPGELFF.

This chain connects TRBV19 to TRBJ2-4; a weak D match, TRBD1 (6 bases). V was clipped by 3 bases and J by 0 bases, with 12 bases between them. The CDR3 has 16 residues. Germline lookup yields CDR1 LNHDA and CDR2 SQIVND (reference sequence). The CDR3 here is CASSIPQGVAKNIQYF. The CDR3 bases are TGTGCCAGTAGTATCCCACAGGGAGTAGCCAAAAACATTCAGTACTTC. The full variable domain, with the rest looked up from reference TRBV19 and TRBJ2-4, is DGGITQSPKYLFRKEGQNVTLSCEQNLNHDAMYWYRQDPGQGLRLIYYSQIVNDFQKGDIAEGYSVSREKKESFPLTVTSAQKNPTAFYLCASSIPQGVAKNIQYFGAGTRLSVL.

This chain links TRBV5-1 with TRBJ2-3, with D possibly matching TRBD1 (6 bases). V lost 2 bases to trimming and J lost 0 bases, with 13 bases between them. CDR1 is SGHRS and CDR2 is YFSETQ in the germline V gene. The CDR3 consists of 16 residues. The CDR3 nucleotides read TGCGCCAGCAGCTTCGGACAGACTTCTAGCACAGATACGCAGTATTTT. Translated: CASSFGQTSSTDTQYF.